This note documents a single T cell receptor beta chain sequence. The CDR3 extends over 16 amino acids. V was clipped by 4 bases and J by 4 bases; unmatched bases: 12. Germline loops: CDR1 LNHNV, CDR2 YYDKDF (reference sequence). These data come from a study of blood T cell repertoires in COVID-19. Produced via immunoSEQ multiplex PCR; TCRdb's table is partial and in-frame only. The sample carries roughly 140,000 clones, 84% recorded once. The sequenced sample was peripheral blood. The V call is TRBV15, the J call TRBJ1-1; 7 bases match TRBD1. The TCR was taken from a human donor in a cohort sampled during active COVID-19. Here the CDR3 reads CATSKGQPRGVTEAFF. The CDR3 DNA follows: TGTGCCACCAGCAAGGGACAGCCTAGGGGGGTCACTGAAGCTTTCTTT. Drawing the rest from reference TRBV15 and TRBJ1-1, the complete variable domain is DAMVIQNPRYQVTQFGKPVTLSCSQTLNHNVMYWYQQKSSQAPKLLFHYYDKDFNNEADTPDNFQSRRPNTSFCFLDIRSPGLGDTAMYLCATSKGQPRGVTEAFFGQGTRLTVV.